The TCR beta chain under discussion was sequenced for a study of CD8+ T cells in alopecia areata. The CDR3 has 15 residues. CDR1 is GTSNPN, CDR2 SVGIG, per germline (reference sequence). Trimming removed 0 bases from V and 1 base from J, with 13 bases in between. Following extraction, RNA underwent reverse transcription to cDNA, which served as the sequencing template. Profiled with immunoSEQ multiplex PCR; TCRdb holds only in-frame clones, not every one. The table has fewer than 250,000 clones, around 62% seen once. The rearrangement joins TRBV30 to TRBJ2-7; tentatively, D is TRBD1 (5 bases). The clonotype comes from a human donor with alopecia areata. Sequencing was performed on CD4+ T cells sorted from blood, taken at week 0. The CDR3: CAWSVAWGRSYEQYF. Here the CDR3 DNA reads TGTGCCTGGAGTGTCGCCTGGGGCCGATCCTACGAGCAGTACTTC.